The 23 T cell receptor beta chains listed next were all sequenced from one sample in a study of tumor and adjacent non-tumor tissue in lung cancer. No cell sorting was done before RNA was extracted from the tissue. Three rounds of nested PCR, following a modified ARM-PCR protocol, produced the TCRbeta library. MiXCR, applied by TCRdb to the multiplex PCR reads, yields one record per CDR3 protein. The data show about 93,000 distinct CDR3 sequences, with roughly 66% seen just once and approximately 20% held by the top ten. What was sequenced was lung tumor tissue. Every receptor here comes from a man between 60 and 75 years old with non-small cell lung cancer.

A word on this clonotype: Because the CDR3 is missing its conserved closing phenylalanine or tryptophan, this is likely a read error. This chain links TRBV20-1 with TRBJ2-1; D possibly corresponds to TRBD2 (7 bases). The germline V gene encodes CDR1 DFQATT and CDR2 SNEGSKA (reference sequence). The CDR3 contains 17 residues. The CDR3 coding sequence is TGCAGTGCTAGTGGCTCCGGACTAGTGGGGGCCTACAATGGGCAGTTCTCC. Translating gives CSASGSGLVGAYNGQFS.

This clonotype was counted at least ten times. V usage is TRBV10-3 and J usage is TRBJ2-3; D call uncertain. V lost 7 bases, J lost 0 bases, and 8 bases lay in between. Germline V gives CDR1 ENHRY, CDR2 SYGVKD. This CDR3 contains 13 residues. The CDR3: CAIKTESTDTQYF. The CDR3 DNA is TGTGCCATCAAAACAGAGAGCACAGATACGCAGTATTTT.

This clonotype was picked up many times. The rearrangement uses TRBV5-6 and TRBJ1-1, with 7 bases identical to TRBD1. V gave up 3 bases and J gave up 7 bases; unmatched junction bases: 12. This CDR3 is 15 amino acids long. Looked up from germline, CDR1 is SGHDT and CDR2 is YYEEEE. The CDR3 sequence is CASSSGQIRTYEAFF. The CDR3 nucleotides read TGTGCCAGCAGCTCGGGACAGATTCGGACGTATGAAGCTTTCTTT.

The chain joins TRBV6-6 to TRBJ1-5; no firm D call. From germline, CDR1 is MNHNY and CDR2 SVGAGI (reference sequence). This CDR3 comprises 16 residues. The V gene lost 0 bases and the J gene lost 4 bases, with 13 bases spanning the gap. DNA for the CDR3: TGTGCCAGCAGTTACTCGAGAAATGAACGGAATCAGCCCCAGCATTTT. Translating gives CASSYSRNERNQPQHF.

In its sample, this clonotype was seen many times. The J gene is TRBJ2-3, the V gene TRBV5-6; D remains unclear. Per germline, CDR1 SGHDT and CDR2 YYEEEE. CDR3 size: 14 residues. Between the trimmed V and J ends, which lost 4 bases and 0 bases, there was a span of 9 bases. CDR3 bases: TGTGCCAGCAGCGCCACTACGAGCACAGATACGCAGTATTTT. It codes for CASSATTSTDTQYF.

The chain joins TRBV29-1 to TRBJ2-1, with 10 bases that match TRBD2. This CDR3 contains 15 residues. Per the germline V gene, CDR1 is SQVTM and CDR2 is ANQGSEA. V lost 7 bases to trimming and J lost 6 bases; unmatched junction nucleotides: 12. The CDR3 reads CSARTSGRASNEQFF. CDR3 bases: TGCAGCGCTCGAACCAGCGGGAGGGCCTCCAATGAGCAGTTCTTC.

The genes are TRBV6-5 and TRBJ2-1; D may be TRBD2 (6 bases). The CDR3 sequence is 14 residues long. Germline values: CDR1 MNHEY, CDR2 SVGAGI. V lost 0 bases and J lost 11, with 14 bases in between. The CDR3 reads CASSYSRLDDQQFF. The CDR3 DNA follows: TGTGCCAGCAGTTACTCGAGACTAGACGATCAGCAGTTCTTC.

To note about this clonotype: This could be a read error, since a much larger clone is one nucleotide away. Because the CDR3's place on the DNA is in doubt, the DNA is left out and the CDR3 is given as listed by TCRdb. This rearrangement joins TRBV28 to TRBJ2-5; TRBD2 is the table's D call and was not checked against the DNA. Looked up from germline, CDR1 is MDHEN and CDR2 is SYDVKM. The CDR3 has 14 amino acids, counting both end residues. The chain's CDR3 is CASSSSGRTETQYF.

As concerns this clonotype: This likely comes from a read error, as the CDR3 has no conserved phenylalanine or tryptophan at its end. This sequence joins TRBV6-6 and TRBJ2-3; perhaps D is TRBD1 or TRBD2 (6 bases each). CDR3 length equals 17 residues. Germline CDR1 MNHNY, CDR2 SVGAGI (reference sequence). Trimming took 6 bases from V and 2 from J, leaving 21 bases between them. CDR3 sequence (DNA): TGTGCCAGCAGCTACGGGGAGGACAGTTTCTTCACAGATACGCAGTATTAT. It specifies CASSYGEDSFFTDTQYY.

On this clonotype itself: One base away lies a much larger clone, so this may be a sequencing read error. The rearrangement uses TRBV7-9 and TRBJ1-1; possible D gene TRBD1, 5 bases. Germline V gene data show CDR1 as SEHNR and CDR2 as FQNEAQ (reference sequence). This CDR3 has 11 residues. The CDR3 region is CASRTDSEASF. The CDR3 DNA is TGTGCCAGCAGAACCGACAGTGAAGCTTCCTTT.

The chain carries TRBV20-1 and TRBJ2-1, with 9 bases aligning to TRBD1. The CDR3 spans 12 residues. In germline, CDR1 is DFQATT, CDR2 SNEGSKA (reference sequence). The CDR3 region is CSGGTGSNEQFF. As DNA, the CDR3 is TGCTCAGGAGGGACAGGGTCCAATGAGCAGTTCTTC.

A remark on this clonotype: Compared with germline, one end of the junction differs, possibly owing to a read error. V usage is TRBV6-2 or TRBV6-3 and J usage is TRBJ2-7; 8 nucleotides align to TRBD2. This CDR3 is built from 13 residues. Germline V CDR1 and CDR2: MNHEY, SVGEGT. CDR3 nucleotide sequence: TGTGCCACGGGAGGGCGGGAGAACTACGAGCAGCACTTC. As protein: CATGGRENYEQHF.

Comments on this clonotype: One end of the junction does not line up with germline, which may come from a read error. The V call is TRBV12-3 or TRBV12-4, the J call TRBJ1-2, with D tentatively TRBD1 (5 bases). The CDR3 extends over 11 amino acids. The DNA for the CDR3 is TGTGCCAGCCGACCGTCGGGGGACTACATCTTC. Translation gives CASRPSGDYIF.

As concerns this clonotype: It may be a read error: a sequence one base away is much more abundant. The rearrangement links TRBV7-8 to TRBJ1-5; 8 bases are shared with TRBD1. CDR1 and CDR2 (germline): SGHVS, FQNEAQ. CDR3 length equals 20 residues. The CDR3 sequence is CAISLRPTGDEGIGNQPQHF. In nucleotides, the CDR3 is TGTGCCATCAGCTTAAGGCCGACAGGGGATGAAGGTATCGGCAATCAGCCCCAGCATTTT.

Worth noting for this clonotype: Germline and junction disagree at one end, which may indicate a read error. This chain uses TRBV6-6 with TRBJ1-3; D unclear. The length of the CDR3 is 11 residues. Germline CDR1 is MNHNY and CDR2 is SVGAGI (reference sequence). CDR3 nucleotides: TGTGCCAGTGGCTATCAAAACACCATACATTTT. This gives the protein CASGYQNTIHF.

On this clonotype itself: Germline and junction disagree at one end, which may indicate a read error. This chain uses TRBV29-1 with TRBJ2-5; D tentatively fits TRBD1 or TRBD2 (5 bases each). The CDR3 runs 10 residues. Germline CDR1 SQVTM, CDR2 ANQGSEA. This chain's CDR3 is CSADQGAHYF. The CDR3 DNA sequence: TGCAGCGCCGACCAGGGAGCCCATTACTTC.

This clonotype appeared many times. The V call is TRBV12-3 or TRBV12-4, the J call TRBJ2-1, with 7 bases lining up with TRBD1. The CDR3 runs to 13 residues. V shed 5 bases, J shed 9 bases, and the junction held 7 bases outside the gene matches. The CDR3 DNA sequence: TGTGCCAGCAGTAGACGACAGGGTGGTGAGCAGTTCTTC. Translated, it gives CASSRRQGGEQFF.

The chain combines TRBV12-5 with TRBJ2-1, with 7 bases matching TRBD1. The CDR3 is 16 residues long. The junction had 15 bases not matched to a gene; V was cut back by 7 bases and J by 6 bases. Germline values: CDR1 LGHNT, CDR2 FRNRAP. The CDR3 spells CASDMVQGQATNEQFF. The CDR3 DNA reads TGTGCTAGTGATATGGTACAAGGACAGGCTACCAATGAGCAGTTCTTC.

There are many counts of this clonotype. The rearrangement links TRBV12-3 or TRBV12-4 to TRBJ2-3; 8 bases align to TRBD2. V trimming: 3 bases; J trimming: 2 bases; junction bases outside the gene matches: 7. The CDR3 runs 16 residues. This CDR3 reads CASSFLRGASTDTQYF. The CDR3 coding sequence is TGTGCCAGCAGTTTCTTGCGGGGGGCCTCCACAGATACGCAGTATTTT.

This chain links TRBV5-1 with TRBJ1-2; no clear D gene. The length of the CDR3 is 13 residues. Per germline, CDR1 SGHRS and CDR2 YFSETQ. The ends were cut back, 6 bases at V and 3 bases at J, with 12 bases in the middle. CDR3 amino acids: CASTTWGDYGYTF. CDR3 in DNA: TGCGCCAGCACCACATGGGGAGACTATGGCTACACCTTC. Looking up the rest from reference TRBV5-1 and TRBJ1-2 gives the full variable domain: KAGVTQTPRYLIKTRGQQVTLSCSPISGHRSVSWYQQTPGQGLQFLFEYFSETQRNKGNFPGRFSGRQFSNSRSEMNVSTLELGDSALYLCASTTWGDYGYTFGSGTRLTVV.

This clonotype was seen more than once but under ten times. The chain links TRBV10-3 to TRBJ2-5, with 8 bases fitting TRBD2. Germline V gene lookup returns CDR1 ENHRY and CDR2 SYGVKD. V was pared by 0 bases and J by 3 bases, with 6 bases of the junction left unmatched. There are 16 residues in the CDR3. The CDR3 sequence is CAISESKVAGKETQYF. The CDR3, as DNA: TGTGCCATCAGTGAGTCTAAGGTAGCGGGAAAAGAGACCCAGTACTTC.

This clonotype was seen only a few times. Possible read error: a much larger clone is one base away. The rearrangement uses TRBV20-1 and TRBJ2-1; D may be TRBD2 (5 bases). This CDR3 is built from 14 residues. The germline V gene encodes CDR1 DFQATT and CDR2 SNEGSKA (reference sequence). This CDR3 reads CSARPFGLADERFF. CDR3 in DNA: TGCAGTGCTAGACCCTTTGGGCTAGCTGATGAGCGGTTCTTC.

This clonotype was counted between two and nine times. CDR3 protein: CSARLVPGQGASYNSPLHF. The CDR3 DNA reads as TGCAGTGCTAGATTAGTCCCGGGACAGGGGGCTTCCTATAATTCACCCCTCCACTTT. The chain couples TRBV20-1 to TRBJ1-6, with 12 bases matching TRBD1. Unmatched junction bases numbered 9, after V lost 2 bases and J lost 1 base. Germline-derived CDR1 and CDR2 are DFQATT and SNEGSKA (reference sequence). This CDR3 region has 19 residues.